The rows below give T cell receptor beta chains drawn from one sample of a study of blood T cell repertoires in COVID-19. Libraries were prepared by immunoSEQ multiplex PCR; TCRdb keeps only in-frame clonotypes and omits some of them. The profile shows roughly 400,000 clones, 80% to 90% of them singletons. Material for sequencing was peripheral blood. The origin of the receptors is a woman aged 60-75 years with COVID-19, enrolled during active disease. CDR3s include the opening cysteine and the closing phenylalanine or tryptophan. The D gene is left open where the match is weak. Size is stated for part of the rows, as once, few or many counts, or as a class when the clone is expanded.

>.|.|TRBJ2-2|TRBV9
CASSLNWGAGELFF
TGTGCCAGCAGCCTGAATTGGGGGGCCGGGGAGCTGTTTTTT
>TRBD1|.|TRBJ1-2|TRBV7-9
CASSLGTGANYGYTF
TGTGCCAGCAGCTTAGGGACAGGGGCGAACTATGGCTACACCTTC
>.|.|TRBJ1-1|TRBV5-6
CASSPLPGVTGNTEAFF
TGTGCCAGCAGTCCTCTCCCAGGGGTAACAGGGAACACTGAAGCTTTCTTT
>TRBD2|.|TRBJ2-3|TRBV19
CATVAGGPRDTQYF
TGTGCCACCGTAGCGGGGGGGCCTAGAGATACGCAGTATTTT
>.|once|TRBJ2-1|TRBV19
CASSRDSYNEQFF
TGTGCCAGTAGTCGGGACTCCTACAATGAGCAGTTCTTC
>TRBD1|.|TRBJ1-4|TRBV3-1/TRBV3-2
CASSQPGQANEKLFF
TGTGCCAGCAGCCAACCGGGACAGGCTAATGAAAAACTGTTTTTT
>.|.|TRBJ1-5|TRBV7-9
CASSLEAGPQHF
TGTGCCAGCAGCTTAGAGGCAGGCCCCCAGCATTTT
>.|.|TRBJ1-1|TRBV6-5
CASSYGGAAEAFF
TGTGCCAGCAGTTACGGTGGGGCCGCCGAAGCTTTCTTT
>.|.|TRBJ2-3|TRBV6-2/TRBV6-3
CASSSSRSSTDTQYF
TGTGCCAGCAGTAGTTCTAGGTCTTCCACAGATACGCAGTATTTT
>.|.|TRBJ1-4|TRBV29-1
CSVVRGGPNEKLFF
TGCAGCGTTGTTAGGGGGGGTCCTAATGAAAAACTGTTTTTT
>TRBD1|.|TRBJ2-2|TRBV4-1
CASSRGTANTGELFF
TGCGCCAGCAGCCGAGGGACAGCGAACACCGGGGAGCTGTTTTTT
>.|.|TRBJ1-4|TRBV6-5
CASSVSTTNEKLFF
TGTGCCAGCTCGGTGTCTACAACTAATGAAAAACTGTTTTTT
>TRBD2|.|TRBJ2-1|TRBV18
CASSPARGGSSYNEQFF
TGTGCCAGCTCACCAGCGCGGGGGGGTTCCTCCTACAATGAGCAGTTCTTC
>TRBD1|.|TRBJ1-6|TRBV28
CASSLLSTPGQGSSYNSPLHF
TGTGCCAGCAGTTTATTATCCACGCCGGGACAGGGGAGCTCCTATAATTCACCCCTCCACTTT
>TRBD1|.|TRBJ1-1|TRBV7-6
CASSKMTGLNTEAFF
TGTGCCAGCAGCAAGATGACAGGGTTGAACACTGAAGCTTTCTTT
>.|.|TRBJ1-6|TRBV5-1
CASSHDPFRGNNSPLHF
TGCGCCAGCAGCCATGACCCGTTCAGGGGTAATAATTCACCCCTCCACTTT
>.|.|TRBJ2-1|TRBV21-1
CASSSITRAFEQFF
TGTGCCAGCAGCAGCATCACCCGTGCGTTTGAGCAGTTCTTC
>.|.|TRBJ2-1|TRBV3-1/TRBV3-2
CASSKSGTRYNEQFF
TGTGCCAGCAGCAAATCCGGGACACGTTACAATGAGCAGTTCTTC
>TRBD1|.|TRBJ1-4|TRBV14
CASSLLRGTGVEKLFF
TGTGCCAGCAGCCTCCTGCGCGGGACAGGGGTTGAAAAACTGTTTTTT
>TRBD1|.|TRBJ1-3|TRBV19
CASTETGSRNTIYF
TGTGCCAGTACCGAGACAGGGTCGAGAAACACCATATATTTT
>TRBD1|.|TRBJ2-3|TRBV27
CASSPSRGGNTDTQYF
TGTGCCAGCAGTCCGTCCAGAGGGGGCAACACAGATACGCAGTATTTT
>.|.|TRBJ2-3|TRBV19
CASSVKRRADTQYF
TGTGCCAGTAGCGTAAAGAGGCGAGCAGATACGCAGTATTTT
>TRBD1|once|TRBJ1-2|TRBV20-1
CSASSRDRTAYGYTF
TGCAGTGCTAGTTCTCGGGACAGGACGGCCTATGGCTACACCTTC
>.|.|TRBJ2-7|TRBV2
CASSAGGAGASYEQYF
TGTGCCAGCAGCGCAGGGGGAGCGGGGGCCTCCTACGAGCAGTACTTC
>.|.|TRBJ1-5|TRBV6-5
CASPLNQPQHF
TGTGCCAGCCCCCTCAATCAGCCCCAGCATTTT
>TRBD1|.|TRBJ1-1|TRBV19
CASRTQGGNTEAFF
TGTGCCAGTAGGACACAGGGGGGGAACACTGAAGCTTTCTTT
>TRBD1|.|TRBJ1-5|TRBV13
CASSLRGQFNQPQHF
TGTGCCAGCAGCCTCCGGGGACAGTTCAATCAGCCCCAGCATTTT
>.|.|TRBJ1-5|TRBV4-1
CASSQGRDWSNQPQHF
TGCGCCAGCAGCCAAGGGAGGGACTGGAGCAATCAGCCCCAGCATTTT
>.|few|TRBJ2-4|TRBV29-1
CSVHGGAKNIQYF
TGCAGCGTTCACGGGGGTGCCAAAAACATTCAGTACTTC
>TRBD2|.|TRBJ2-1|TRBV4-2
CASSLGLAEIDNEQFF
TGTGCCAGCAGCCTAGGACTAGCGGAGATTGACAATGAGCAGTTCTTC
>TRBD1|.|TRBJ2-2|TRBV10-3
CAIRDRGDTGELFF
TGTGCCATCAGAGACAGGGGGGACACCGGGGAGCTGTTTTTT
>.|.|TRBJ1-5|TRBV5-8
CASSLIGPNQPQHF
TGTGCCAGCAGCTTGATTGGCCCAAATCAGCCCCAGCATTTT
>.|.|TRBJ2-1|TRBV5-4
CASSAYRGGRNEQFF
TGTGCCAGCAGCGCATACAGGGGAGGTAGGAATGAGCAGTTCTTC
>.|.|TRBJ2-5|TRBV3-1/TRBV3-2
CASSQDRGGAETQYF
TGTGCCAGCAGCCAAGATCGAGGGGGTGCAGAGACCCAGTACTTC
>.|.|TRBJ2-3|TRBV28
CASVRLYTDTQYF
TGTGCCAGCGTTCGACTATACACAGATACGCAGTATTTT
>.|.|TRBJ1-1|TRBV2
CASGQGVAEAFF
TGTGCCAGCGGTCAGGGTGTGGCTGAAGCTTTCTTT
>TRBD2|.|TRBJ2-2|TRBV15
CATSRPRTSGGAGTGELFF
TGTGCCACCAGCAGACCTCGGACTAGCGGGGGGGCGGGAACCGGGGAGCTGTTTTTT
>.|.|TRBJ2-3|TRBV11-2
CASSLDRTGTDTQYF
TGTGCCAGCAGCTTAGATCGGACAGGCACAGATACGCAGTATTTT
>.|.|TRBJ2-1|TRBV2
CASSESSSYNEQFF
TGTGCCAGCAGTGAATCGTCCTCCTACAATGAGCAGTTCTTC
>TRBD1|.|TRBJ1-5|TRBV19
CASSPGGTGYNQPQHF
TGTGCCAGTAGTCCTGGCGGGACAGGGTACAATCAGCCCCAGCATTTT
>TRBD2|.|TRBJ2-5|TRBV3-1/TRBV3-2
CASRISGGATETQYF
TGTGCCAGCAGAATTAGCGGGGGGGCTACAGAGACCCAGTACTTC
>TRBD2|.|TRBJ2-1|TRBV6-5
CASSGGSFDEQFF
TGTGCCAGCAGCGGGGGGTCGTTTGATGAGCAGTTCTTC
>TRBD1|.|TRBJ2-6|TRBV2
CASSVTGYNIGANVLTF
TGTGCCAGCAGTGTGACAGGGTATAACATTGGGGCCAACGTCCTGACTTTC